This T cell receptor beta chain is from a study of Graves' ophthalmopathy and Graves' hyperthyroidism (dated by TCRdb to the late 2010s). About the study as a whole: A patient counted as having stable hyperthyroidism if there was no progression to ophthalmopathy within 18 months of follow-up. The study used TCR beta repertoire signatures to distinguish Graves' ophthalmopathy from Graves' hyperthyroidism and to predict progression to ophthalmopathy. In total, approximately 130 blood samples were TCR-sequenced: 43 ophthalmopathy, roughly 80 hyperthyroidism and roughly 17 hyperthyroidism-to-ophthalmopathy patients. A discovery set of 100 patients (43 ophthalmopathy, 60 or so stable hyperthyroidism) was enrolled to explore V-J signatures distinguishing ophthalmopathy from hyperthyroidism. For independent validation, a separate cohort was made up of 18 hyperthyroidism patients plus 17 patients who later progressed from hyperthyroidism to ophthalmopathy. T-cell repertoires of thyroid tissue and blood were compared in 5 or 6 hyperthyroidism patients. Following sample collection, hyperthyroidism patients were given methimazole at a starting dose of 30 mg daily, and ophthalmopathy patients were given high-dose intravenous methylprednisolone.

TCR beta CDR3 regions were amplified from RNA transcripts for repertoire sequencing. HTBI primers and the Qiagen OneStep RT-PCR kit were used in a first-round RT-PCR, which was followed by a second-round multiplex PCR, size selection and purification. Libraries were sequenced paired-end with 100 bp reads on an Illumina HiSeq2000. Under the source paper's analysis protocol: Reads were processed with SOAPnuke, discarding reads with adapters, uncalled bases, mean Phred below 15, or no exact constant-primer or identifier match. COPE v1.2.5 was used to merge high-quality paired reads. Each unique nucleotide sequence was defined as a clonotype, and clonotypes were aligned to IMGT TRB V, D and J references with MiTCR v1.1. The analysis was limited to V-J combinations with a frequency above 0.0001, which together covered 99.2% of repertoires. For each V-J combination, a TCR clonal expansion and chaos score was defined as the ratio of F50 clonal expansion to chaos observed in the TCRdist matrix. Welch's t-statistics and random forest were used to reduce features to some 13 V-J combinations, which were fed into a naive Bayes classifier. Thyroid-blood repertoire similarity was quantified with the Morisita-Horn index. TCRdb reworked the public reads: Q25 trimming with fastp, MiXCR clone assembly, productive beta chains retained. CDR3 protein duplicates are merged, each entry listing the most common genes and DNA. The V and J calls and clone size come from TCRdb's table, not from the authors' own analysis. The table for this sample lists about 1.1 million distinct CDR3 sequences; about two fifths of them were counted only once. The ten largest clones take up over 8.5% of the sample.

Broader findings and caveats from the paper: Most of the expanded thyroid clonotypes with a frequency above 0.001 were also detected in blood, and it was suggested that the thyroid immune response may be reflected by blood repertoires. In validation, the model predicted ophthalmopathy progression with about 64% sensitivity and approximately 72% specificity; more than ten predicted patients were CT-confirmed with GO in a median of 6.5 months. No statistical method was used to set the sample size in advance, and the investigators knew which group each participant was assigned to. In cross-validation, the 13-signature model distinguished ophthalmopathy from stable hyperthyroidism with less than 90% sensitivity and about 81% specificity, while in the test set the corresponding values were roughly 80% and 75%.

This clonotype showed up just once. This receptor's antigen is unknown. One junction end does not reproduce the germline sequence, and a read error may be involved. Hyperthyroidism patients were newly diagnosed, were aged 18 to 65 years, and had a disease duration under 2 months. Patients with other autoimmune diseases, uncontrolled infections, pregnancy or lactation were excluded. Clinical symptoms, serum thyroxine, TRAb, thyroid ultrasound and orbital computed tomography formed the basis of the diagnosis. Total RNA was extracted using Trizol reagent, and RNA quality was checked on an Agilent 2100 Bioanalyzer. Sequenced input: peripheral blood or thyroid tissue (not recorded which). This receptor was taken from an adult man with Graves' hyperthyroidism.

The nucleotide sequence is given as TGTGCCAGCAGTTTAAGGCAGGGATTC. This translates into CASSLRQGF. The rearrangement joined TRBV12-3 or TRBV12-4 to TRBJ2-5; TRBD1 is possibly the D segment (5 matching bases). From the cysteine up to the phenylalanine, the CDR3 has a length of 9 residues. Only CDR3 DNA remains: 27 bases, in frame from the first base.